This TCR beta chain was identified in a study of OX40 agonist ivuxolimab in advanced cancers. Study background: Cohort: 75% to 90% men, mean age about 60, aged roughly 23 to 90. Findings and limits, study-wide: What antigens the expanded peripheral T cells recognized was never established. Normalized T-cell clonal expansion was also low in a subset of nonresponders. Clonal expansion from baseline to week 6 occurred in both CD4+ and CD8+ T cells.

TCRdb keeps only in-frame clones here, not all; method: immunoSEQ multiplex PCR. Of more than 55,000 clones in the sample, under 95% are singletons; the top ten hold 11% to 15%. As regards this clone: Its antigen is unknown.

The CDR3 is 15 amino acids. Trimming cost V 6 bases and J 7 bases; bases outside gene matches: 10. Germline CDR1 MNHEY, CDR2 SVGAGI. This sample comprised CD4+ or CD8+ T cells sorted from blood, obtained in a trial of the OX40 agonist ivuxolimab. The source of this sequence is an adult with an advanced solid tumor such as melanoma, head and neck, liver or kidney cancer. The genes are TRBV6-5 and TRBJ1-5, with 9 nucleotides matching TRBD1. The CDR3 reads CASSRADRGRQPQHF. The CDR3, as DNA: TGTGCCAGCAGCCGGGCGGACAGGGGTAGGCAGCCCCAGCATTTT.